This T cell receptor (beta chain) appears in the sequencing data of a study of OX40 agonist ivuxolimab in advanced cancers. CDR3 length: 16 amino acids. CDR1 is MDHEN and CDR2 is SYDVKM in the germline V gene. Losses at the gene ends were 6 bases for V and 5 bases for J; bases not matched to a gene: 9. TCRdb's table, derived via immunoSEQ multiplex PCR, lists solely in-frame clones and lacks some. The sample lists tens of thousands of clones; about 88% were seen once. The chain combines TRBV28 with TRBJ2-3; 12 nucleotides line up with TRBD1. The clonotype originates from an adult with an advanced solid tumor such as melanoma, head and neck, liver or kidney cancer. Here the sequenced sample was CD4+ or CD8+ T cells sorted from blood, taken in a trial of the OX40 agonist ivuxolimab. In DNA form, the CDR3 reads TGTGCCAGCAGCTCCCCCGGGACAGGGGGCAAAGATACGCAGTATTTT. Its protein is CASSSPGTGGKDTQYF.